This T cell receptor beta chain was sequenced in a study of blood T cell repertoires in COVID-19. Method: immunoSEQ multiplex PCR; TCRdb's copy keeps in-frame clones and lacks some. The data hold 130,000 to 150,000 clones, with 85% observed a single time. CDR3 length: 15 residues. CDR1 MGHRA and CDR2 YSYEKL come from the germline V gene. V gave up 0 bases and J gave up 4 bases, with 12 bases separating them. The sequencing input was PBMCs or T cells enriched from blood (not recorded which). This clonotype originated in a middle-aged woman who had recovered from COVID-19. The chain carries TRBV4-1 and TRBJ1-1; D unclear. CDR3 residues: CASSQDYGRVTEAFF. DNA for the CDR3: TGCGCCAGCAGCCAAGATTACGGCCGGGTCACTGAAGCTTTCTTT.